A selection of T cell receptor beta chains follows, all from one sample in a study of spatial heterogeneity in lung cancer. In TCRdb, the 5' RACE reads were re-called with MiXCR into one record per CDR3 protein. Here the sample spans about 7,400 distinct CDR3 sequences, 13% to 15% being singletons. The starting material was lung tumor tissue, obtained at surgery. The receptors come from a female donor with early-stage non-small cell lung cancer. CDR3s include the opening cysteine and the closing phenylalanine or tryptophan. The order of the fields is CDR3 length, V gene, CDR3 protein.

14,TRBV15,CATSRDSGQNIQYF
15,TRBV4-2,CASSQEWQPNSPLHF
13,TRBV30,CASAEGNVYEQYF
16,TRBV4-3,CASSPERADWTETQYF
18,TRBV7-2,CASSFPVGGGLTNTEAFF
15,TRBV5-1,CASSSGGSGHNEQFF
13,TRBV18,CASNGGPDEKLFF
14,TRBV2,CASSVAGGLYGYTF
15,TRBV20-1,CSARVLSGTNHGYTF
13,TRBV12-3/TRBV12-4,CASRPQEYSPLHF
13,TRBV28,CASSTTGTNEQYF
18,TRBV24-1,CATSDSPTGGQLSDTQYF
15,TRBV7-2,CASSPSPGLLETQYF
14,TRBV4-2,CASSPHTGNYGYTF
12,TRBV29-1,CSVVVGGYEQYF
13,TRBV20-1,CSARGQLGNTIYF
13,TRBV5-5,CASSWAGPEEQYF
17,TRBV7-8,CASSLVGAVRSGQPQHF
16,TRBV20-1,CSAPPRGRTQGETQYF
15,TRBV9,CASSVALAENSPLHF
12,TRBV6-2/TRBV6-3,CASRDSNYGYTF
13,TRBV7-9,CASSFPARNEQFF
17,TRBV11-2,CASSLGIAGALVYEQYF
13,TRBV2,CASSKEGGLEAFF
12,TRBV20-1,CSARDKGTEAFF
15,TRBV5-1,CASSLSGWGTDTQYF
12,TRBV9,CASSLLGETQYF
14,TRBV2,CASRGRPPTDTQYF
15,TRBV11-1,CASSLARTPGETQYF
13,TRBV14,CASSQVRYGEQFF
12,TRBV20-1,CSARWGNYGYTF
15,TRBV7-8,CASSLQRSGANVLTF
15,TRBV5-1,CASSLEGPRTDTQYF
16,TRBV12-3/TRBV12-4,CASSPPTGISGNTIYF
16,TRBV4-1,CASSHGQGRAVARKGF